This T cell receptor (beta chain) comes out of a study of T-cell reconstitution after alpha-beta-depleted transplantation in children. The TCRbeta library incorporated unique molecular identifiers. MiXCR, run by TCRdb on the PCR reads, gives a single entry per CDR3 protein. The sample contains about 980,000 distinct CDR3 sequences, around 30% of which appear only once. Germline V CDR1 and CDR2: LGHNA, YNFKEQ. This CDR3 region has 13 residues. V gave up 1 base and J gave up 6 bases; unmatched junction bases: 3. Notes on this clonotype: Its antigen is unidentified.

Notes on the study in general: Approximately two months post-transplant, alpha-beta T cells reportedly originated from several hundred expanded graft clones. T-cell counts and diversity were attributed mostly to newly produced T cells one year after transplant.

The source was PBMCs, mostly from graft donor cells, collected 360 days after TCRalphabeta/CD19-depleted stem cell transplant. The TCR sequence derives from a boy in the first two years of life who had a stem cell transplant for SCID, so the T cells may come from the graft donor. The chain combines TRBV4-2 with TRBJ2-7; 7 bases are a match to TRBD1. As DNA, the CDR3 is TGTGCCAGCAGCCAAGCGTCAGGGGGCGAGCAGTACTTC. Residues: CASSQASGGEQYF.